A single sample gave rise to the 4 T cell receptor beta chains below, sequenced in a study of T cells in Graves' hyperthyroidism and ophthalmopathy. TCR beta CDR3 sequences were amplified from RNA transcripts. During a first-round RT-PCR of the TCR CDR3, the HTBI primer set was used. TCRdb ran MiXCR on the multiplex PCR reads and lists one entry per CDR3 protein. The data contain about 610,000 distinct CDR3 sequences, about 16% of them seen just once; the ten biggest clones take up roughly 3.5%. Sequencing was done on a sample of blood. The receptors stem from a woman aged 35 to 49 with Graves' ophthalmopathy.

This clonotype was seen many times. The chain is built from TRBV11-2 and TRBJ1-6; tentatively, D is TRBD1 (6 bases). Germline CDR1 reads SGHAT; CDR2 reads FQNNGV. V lost 4 bases to trimming and J lost 7 bases, with 11 bases between them. CDR3 size: 14 residues. In DNA, the CDR3 is TGTGCCAGCAGCTCACAGGGAGGCAATTCACCCCTCCACTTT. This codes for CASSSQGGNSPLHF.

This clonotype was counted only a few times. The V gene is TRBV6-1, the J gene TRBJ2-1; TRBD1 matches 7 bases. From germline, CDR1 is MNHNS and CDR2 SASEGT. V shed 5 bases and J 1 base; nucleotides not matched to a gene: 5. The CDR3 has 15 amino acids. CDR3: CASSRQGWSYNEQFF. For the CDR3, the DNA is TGTGCCAGCAGTAGACAGGGTTGGTCCTACAATGAGCAGTTCTTC.

This chain connects TRBV2 to TRBJ2-5, with D possibly TRBD1 on 6 matching bases. The germline gives CDR1 SNHLY, CDR2 FYNNEI. Trimming took off 7 bases at V and 4 bases at J, with 13 bases between the two ends. This CDR3 has 13 residues. In DNA, the CDR3 is TGTGCCAGCAAGTACAGGGTTTTAGAGACCCAGTACTTC. It encodes CASKYRVLETQYF.

The chain couples TRBV12-3 or TRBV12-4 to TRBJ2-3; D possibly corresponds to TRBD2 (6 bases). V was clipped by 8 bases and J by 3 bases, with 18 bases between them. The CDR3 totals 15 residues. The CDR3, as DNA: TGTGCCAGCCCCACGGGGGTCCTCCAGACAGATACGCAGTATTTT. Protein: CASPTGVLQTDTQYF.